This is a list of T cell receptor beta chains from one sample in a study of long-term antiretroviral therapy in people with HIV. Measured with immunoSEQ multiplex PCR; TCRdb has only the in-frame clones, and not every one. The sample includes approximately 29,000 clones, roughly 73% seen only once; the top ten take roughly 10%. Sequences were derived from unsorted PBMCs, sampled 1.5 years before starting antiretroviral therapy. Source of these receptors: a man aged 18 to 29 with HIV. CDR3s include the opening cysteine and the closing phenylalanine or tryptophan. D genes are given only for firm matches. Not every row has a clone size; where given, it reads once, few, many or a size class.

J gene | V gene | clone size | D gene | CDR3 protein | CDR3 DNA
TRBJ1-1 | TRBV18 | NA | TRBD1 | CANLQGLNTEAFF | TGTGCCAACCTACAGGGGCTGAACACTGAAGCTTTCTTT
TRBJ2-3 | TRBV30 | NA | TRBD2 | CAWETSGRNTQYF | TGTGCCTGGGAGACTAGCGGGAGAAATACGCAGTATTTT
TRBJ2-7 | TRBV29-1 | NA | NA | CSVGRDFLKHSYEQYF | TGCAGCGTTGGGAGGGACTTCCTCAAACACAGCTACGAGCAGTACTTC
TRBJ1-5 | TRBV5-1 | NA | TRBD1 | CATSEAGGEGQPQHF | TGCGCCACCTCGGAGGCAGGGGGCGAGGGTCAGCCCCAGCATTTT
TRBJ1-1 | TRBV27 | few | NA | CASSLSGVIMNTEAFF | TGTGCCAGCAGTTTATCGGGGGTGATCATGAACACTGAAGCTTTCTTT
TRBJ1-5 | TRBV2 | NA | NA | CASISGVGYSNQPQHF | TGTGCCAGCATATCGGGGGTGGGATATAGCAATCAGCCCCAGCATTTT
TRBJ2-6 | TRBV5-1 | NA | NA | CASSTITGSGANVLTF | TGCGCCAGCAGCACCATAACAGGGTCTGGGGCCAACGTCCTGACTTTC
TRBJ2-5 | TRBV11-2 | once | TRBD2 | CASSLVTGLAGKETQYF | TGTGCCAGCAGCTTAGTCACCGGCCTAGCGGGAAAGGAGACCCAGTACTTC
TRBJ2-7 | TRBV4-3 | once | TRBD1 | CASSQADRGPYEQYF | TGCGCCAGCAGCCAAGCGGACAGGGGGCCCTACGAGCAGTACTTC
TRBJ1-2 | TRBV6-1 | NA | TRBD1 | CASSRQGATEGYTF | TGTGCCAGCAGCCGACAGGGGGCTACGGAGGGCTACACCTTC
TRBJ2-7 | TRBV6-5 | NA | NA | CASNLGGSNEQYF | TGTGCCAGCAATTTGGGGGGTTCTAACGAGCAGTACTTC
TRBJ1-4 | TRBV15 | NA | TRBD1 | CATSRSPGQGSEKLFF | TGTGCCACCAGCAGATCCCCGGGACAGGGAAGTGAAAAACTGTTTTTT
TRBJ2-7 | TRBV28 | once | TRBD1 | CASKDRFYSYEQYF | TGTGCCAGCAAGGACAGGTTCTACTCCTACGAGCAGTACTTC
TRBJ2-3 | TRBV5-1 | NA | NA | CASSPTVQGTDTQYF | TGCGCCAGCAGCCCGACAGTTCAGGGCACAGATACGCAGTATTTT
TRBJ2-1 | TRBV10-3 | NA | TRBD2 | CAISESSLAGVYEQFF | TGTGCCATCAGTGAGTCGAGCCTAGCGGGAGTATATGAGCAGTTCTTC
TRBJ1-2 | TRBV19 | few | TRBD1 | CASSIEGTGAYGYTF | TGTGCCAGTAGTATTGAAGGGACAGGGGCCTATGGCTACACCTTC
TRBJ1-5 | TRBV2 | NA | NA | CASTQAFNQPQHF | TGTGCCAGCACACAGGCCTTCAATCAGCCCCAGCATTTT